The next 17 T cell receptor beta chains were all read from a single sample in a study of shared clonotypes between healthy human individuals. Sequencing was performed with immunoSEQ multiplex PCR; in TCRdb, only in-frame clones are kept and a portion is missing. The sample lists a few hundred thousand clones, about 97% occurring once. Material for sequencing was memory CD8+ T cells sorted from blood. Stated subset: CD45RO+ cells pooled with CCR7-negative TemRA cells. The receptor source for this set is a man younger than 45 in good health.

The chain is built from TRBV5-5 and TRBJ2-3; 7 positions agree with TRBD1. Germline V gives CDR1 SGHKS, CDR2 YYEKEE (reference sequence). CDR3 length: 14 residues. With 5 bases clipped from V and 3 bases from J, the junction kept 6 bases outside the gene matches. The chain's CDR3 is CASRFTGATDTQYF. CDR3 nucleotides: TGTGCCAGCAGATTCACAGGGGCGACAGATACGCAGTATTTT.

This clone was seen just once. CDR3 coding DNA: TGTGCCAGCAGACCGACAGGGAACACTGAAGCTTTCTTT. This encodes CASRPTGNTEAFF. V usage is TRBV5-6 and J usage is TRBJ1-1; D is possibly TRBD1 (6 bases). The V gene lost 5 bases and the J gene lost 1 base, with 9 bases spanning the gap. This CDR3 is 13 amino acids long. The germline V gene has CDR1 SGHDT and CDR2 YYEEEE.

V and J are TRBV28 and TRBJ1-4; D gene ambiguous. The CDR3 is 12 residues long. Germline V lookup: CDR1 MDHEN, CDR2 SYDVKM. Trimming removed 1 base from V and 8 bases from J, with 5 bases in between. This CDR3 reads CASSLLEEKLFF. The CDR3 coding sequence is TGTGCCAGCAGTTTATTGGAGGAAAAACTGTTTTTT.

The rearrangement joins TRBV4-1 to TRBJ2-7; D is unresolved. The CDR3 loop spans 15 amino acids. V dropped 0 bases and J dropped 1 base, with 10 bases sitting between them. From germline, CDR1 is MGHRA and CDR2 YSYEKL. The CDR3 DNA is TGCGCCAGCAGCCAAGATGATGGCAGTTCCTACGAGCAGTACTTC. Amino acids: CASSQDDGSSYEQYF.

This clone appeared a few times. Other DNA sequences in the same sample also yield this CDR3. The V and J genes are TRBV6-5 and TRBJ2-7, with 12 bases identical to TRBD2. This CDR3 is built from 15 residues. The J segment lost 4 bases and the V segment lost 0 bases, leaving 1 base of the junction unmatched. Germline lookup yields CDR1 MNHEY and CDR2 SVGAGI. This CDR3 reads CASSYSTSGSYEQYF. The DNA of the CDR3 is TGTGCCAGCAGTTACTCGACTAGCGGGAGTTACGAGCAGTACTTC.

This chain uses TRBV4-1 with TRBJ2-7, with 9 bases lining up with TRBD2. Germline V gene lookup returns CDR1 MGHRA and CDR2 YSYEKL. This CDR3 has 15 residues. Germline trimming cut 1 base from V and 5 bases from J; bases unmatched to any gene: 6. In DNA, the CDR3 is TGCGCCAGCAGCCAAGGAGGACTAGCGATCCACGAGCAGTACTTC. Its protein is CASSQGGLAIHEQYF.

The chain employs TRBV30 and TRBJ2-1; 7 bases are a match to TRBD1. There are 13 residues in the CDR3. V was clipped by 3 bases and J by 7 bases; unmatched bases: 6. In germline, CDR1 is GTSNPN, CDR2 SVGIG (reference sequence). CDR3 sequence: CAWRDNRGNEQFF. The CDR3 DNA reads as TGTGCCTGGAGAGACAACAGGGGAAATGAGCAGTTCTTC. Full variable domain (rest looked up from reference TRBV30 and TRBJ2-1): SQTIHQWPATLVQPVGSPLSLECTVEGTSNPNLYWYRQAAGRGLQLLFYSVGIGQISSEVPQNLSASRPQDRQFILSSKKLLLSDSGFYLCAWRDNRGNEQFFGPGTRLTVL.

J is TRBJ2-5 and V is TRBV6-5; 8 nucleotides line up with TRBD2. With V trimmed by 4 bases and J by 5 bases, 9 bases remained unmatched. Germline V gives CDR1 MNHEY, CDR2 SVGAGI. The length of the CDR3 is 15 residues. CDR3 loop: CASSWPGTSGETQYF. The CDR3 nucleotides read TGTGCCAGCAGTTGGCCCGGGACTAGTGGGGAGACCCAGTACTTC.

The chain links TRBV7-9 to TRBJ1-3; D call uncertain. CDR1 is SEHNR and CDR2 is FQNEAQ in the germline V gene (reference sequence). This CDR3 is built from 13 residues. Trimming removed 7 bases from V and 4 bases from J, with 11 bases in between. CDR3 region: CASTGSLGNTIYF. For the CDR3, the DNA is TGTGCCAGCACCGGGAGCCTCGGAAACACCATATATTTT.

The CDR3 region has the DNA TGTGCCATCAGTGACGGCAGGGGGTCGGGAGAGACCCAGTACTTC. Amino acid sequence: CAISDGRGSGETQYF. The chain is built from TRBV10-3 and TRBJ2-5, with TRBD1 matching 7 bases. The junction had 8 bases not matched to a gene; V was cut back by 3 bases and J by 4 bases. The CDR3 loop spans 15 amino acids. Germline V CDR1 and CDR2: ENHRY, SYGVKD.

V is TRBV2 and J is TRBJ2-1, with 8 bases that match TRBD2. CDR1 is SNHLY, CDR2 FYNNEI, per germline. This CDR3 region has 14 residues. V lost 4 bases to trimming and J lost 4 bases; unmatched junction nucleotides: 3. Written as DNA, the CDR3 is TGTGCCAGCAGTGCAGCGGGAGTTTACAATGAGCAGTTCTTC. Its protein is CASSAAGVYNEQFF.

This rearrangement joins TRBV27 to TRBJ2-1, with 9 bases lining up with TRBD1. Germline V CDR1 and CDR2: MNHEY, SMNVEV (reference sequence). This CDR3 contains 17 residues. Trimming removed 4 bases from V and 0 bases from J; junction bases left unmatched: 7. CDR3 sequence (DNA): TGTGCCAGCAGTTCTTCTCCGACAGGGGGCTCCTACAATGAGCAGTTCTTC. This sequence encodes CASSSSPTGGSYNEQFF.

As regards this clone: This CDR3 is also generated by other DNA sequences in the sample. The V and J genes are TRBV27 and TRBJ2-1; 13 bases are shared with TRBD2. V shed 5 bases, J shed 4 bases, and the junction held 5 bases outside the gene matches. Germline V gene data show CDR1 as MNHEY and CDR2 as SMNVEV (reference sequence). This CDR3 has 16 residues. The CDR3 loop is CASSPRTSGSYNEQFF. As DNA, the CDR3 is TGTGCCAGCAGTCCACGGACTAGCGGGAGTTACAATGAGCAGTTCTTC.

V is TRBV2 and J is TRBJ2-7; 7 bases fit TRBD2. This CDR3 comprises 18 residues. V lost 5 bases, J lost 2 bases, and 18 bases stayed unmatched. Germline lookup yields CDR1 SNHLY and CDR2 FYNNEI. CDR3 coding DNA: TGTGCCAGCAGTCCCACAACCTCACTAGCGCGACACCCCTACGAGCAGTACTTC. Translating it yields CASSPTTSLARHPYEQYF.

The chain is built from TRBV2 and TRBJ2-1, with D maybe TRBD2 (5 bases). Germline V gene sequence: CDR1 SNHLY, CDR2 FYNNEI. The V end lost 5 bases, the J end lost 0 bases, and 14 bases lay between the germline ends. CDR3 size: 16 residues. Here the CDR3 reads CASSRGFSRSYNEQFF. The CDR3 nucleotides are TGTGCCAGCAGTCGGGGTTTCTCTCGCTCCTACAATGAGCAGTTCTTC.

V and J are TRBV19 and TRBJ1-1, with D possibly being TRBD1 (5 bases). With 5 bases removed from V and 4 bases from J, the gap between germline ends came to 11 bases. Germline CDR1 reads LNHDA; CDR2 reads SQIVND (reference sequence). The length of the CDR3 is 13 residues. CDR3 nucleotide sequence: TGTGCCAGTAGTCAGGGCCAGGGCACTGAAGCTTTCTTT. Its protein is CASSQGQGTEAFF.

The chain combines TRBV7-6 with TRBJ2-1; 8 bases are a match to TRBD2. CDR1 SGHVS and CDR2 FNYEAQ come from the germline V gene. The CDR3 has 17 residues. V was clipped by 1 base and J by 12 bases; unmatched bases: 17. This chain's CDR3 is CASSLGSGLERELGQFF. The CDR3 DNA sequence: TGTGCCAGCAGCTTAGGGTCCGGGCTAGAGCGGGAGTTGGGGCAGTTCTTC. Drawing the rest from reference TRBV7-6 and TRBJ2-1, the complete variable domain is GAGVSQSPRYKVTKRGQDVALRCDPISGHVSLYWYRQALGQGPEFLTYFNYEAQQDKSGLPNDRFSAERPEGSISTLTIQRTEQRDSAMYRCASSLGSGLERELGQFFGPGTRLTVL.